These T cell receptor beta chains were read from a single sample in a study of liver allograft versus peripheral blood T cells. TCRdb called the reads again in MiXCR, with one record for every CDR3 protein. The sample has 5,000 to 6,500 distinct CDR3 sequences, approximately 15% seen once. Every receptor here comes from a human patient who had a liver transplant. The graft donor may be the source of some T cells. Both conserved end residues are part of each CDR3. D genes are given only for firm matches. Some rows mark clone size as missing; the rest say once, few, many or name a class of expanded clone.

TRBV19	NA	TRBJ1-2	medium-sized	TGTGCCAGTAGTATAGAAGGGGGACCGCTCCCTCTTGGCTACACCTTC	CASSIEGGPLPLGYTF
TRBV19	NA	TRBJ1-5	medium-sized	TGTGCCAGTAGTAGGCAGGGACGGGTTGGGAATCAGCCCCAGCATTTT	CASSRQGRVGNQPQHF
TRBV28	NA	TRBJ1-2	medium-sized	TGTGCCAGCCACCCTGGACAGATACCCTATGGCTACACCTTC	CASHPGQIPYGYTF
TRBV5-6	NA	TRBJ2-7	few	TGTGCCAGCAGCTTGAAAGTCTTGAGGACCAACTCCTACGAGCAGTACTTC	CASSLKVLRTNSYEQYF
TRBV30	NA	TRBJ1-4	NA	TGTGCCTGGAGTGTATCCAGGGACCTAACTAATGAAAAACTGTTTTTT	CAWSVSRDLTNEKLFF
TRBV28	NA	TRBJ1-6	few	TGTGCCAGCAGGTTCGGTATTAGGCAGCCCGGATCAAATTCACCCCTCCACTTT	CASRFGIRQPGSNSPLHF
TRBV27	TRBD1	TRBJ1-4	medium-sized	TGTGCCAGCAGTTTATATCCCGGACAGGCTGCAACTAATGAAAAACTGTTTTTT	CASSLYPGQAATNEKLFF
TRBV28	NA	TRBJ1-6	NA	TGTGCCAACAGGTTCGGTATTAGGCAGCCCGGATCAAATTCACCCCTCCACTTT	CANRFGIRQPGSNSPLHF
TRBV20-1	NA	TRBJ1-6	NA	TGCAGTGCTCGCTCCTTCGCTCGGGGGGGAAATAATTCACCCCTCCACTTT	CSARSFARGGNNSPLHF
TRBV30	NA	TRBJ1-1	medium-sized	TGTGCCTGGAGTTTCGGGGGTTCAATGAACACTGAAGCTTTCTTT	CAWSFGGSMNTEAFF
TRBV6-5	TRBD2	TRBJ2-7	medium-sized	TGTGCCAGCAGTTACTCGGGCGGGAGGGATTCCAGCTCCTACGAGCAGTACTTC	CASSYSGGRDSSSYEQYF
TRBV6-2/TRBV6-3	NA	TRBJ2-1	few	TGTGCCAGCAGTTTAGGAGTTAAGCAGTTCTTC	CASSLGVKQFF
TRBV5-4	TRBD2	TRBJ2-1	many	TGTGCCAGCAGTTCTCAAAGCGGGACCCAAGGCAATGAGCAGTTCTTC	CASSSQSGTQGNEQFF
TRBV7-2	NA	TRBJ2-7	NA	TGTGCCAGCAGCACCGGACTGAAACTTACCTACGAGCAGTACTTC	CASSTGLKLTYEQYF
TRBV18	NA	TRBJ1-4	medium-sized	TGTGCCAGCTCATCACAGGGCTCCTATGAAAAACTGTTTTTT	CASSSQGSYEKLFF
TRBV28	TRBD1	TRBJ1-6	NA	TGTGCCAGCAGTTTATTCACCGGGACAGGCAATTCACCCCTCCACTTT	CASSLFTGTGNSPLHF
TRBV28	NA	TRBJ2-1	medium-sized	TGTGCCAGCAGCAAAAGTCCCGCACCCTACAATGAGCAGTTCTTC	CASSKSPAPYNEQFF
TRBV18	TRBD1	TRBJ1-1	medium-sized	TGTGCCAGCTCATCAGGGGGCAGGAACACTGAAGCTTTCTTT	CASSSGGRNTEAFF
TRBV28	NA	TRBJ1-1	many	TGTGCCAGCACCTACCCGGGGAACACTGAAGCTTTCTTT	CASTYPGNTEAFF
TRBV20-1	NA	TRBJ1-1	NA	TGCAGTGCTAGCAGTAGTTACTATGGTGTAGCTGAAGCTTTCTTT	CSASSSYYGVAEAFF
TRBV7-9	NA	TRBJ1-2	medium-sized	TGTGCCAGCAGCTTAGTTGGGGGTTCGGAAGCTAACTATGGCTACACCTTC	CASSLVGGSEANYGYTF
TRBV6-1	NA	TRBJ1-2	medium-sized	TGTGCCACTTGGACAGAACTACCCTATGGCTACACCTTC	CATWTELPYGYTF
TRBV6-5	TRBD1	TRBJ1-1	medium-sized	TGTGCCAGCAGTGCCGGGACAGGGGCCCTAGATCTCACTGAAGCTTTCTTT	CASSAGTGALDLTEAFF
TRBV5-5	NA	TRBJ1-1	NA	TGTGCCAGCAGCCGAGGGCAGGGAGGGGGTTCGAACACTGAAGCTTTCTTT	CASSRGQGGGSNTEAFF
TRBV3-2	NA	TRBJ2-7	NA	TGTGCCAGCAGCCATAGGACTAGCGGGAGGGCCATCTACGAGCAGTACTTC	CASSHRTSGRAIYEQYF
TRBV7-2	NA	TRBJ2-7	many	TGTGCCAGCAGCTTGGGCCCGCGGGCGGACGGAGGCTCCTACGAGCAGTACTTC	CASSLGPRADGGSYEQYF
TRBV6-1	TRBD1	TRBJ1-2	medium-sized	TGTGCCAGCAGGAACAGGGGGATGGGCTATGGCTACACCTTC	CASRNRGMGYGYTF
TRBV19	TRBD2	TRBJ2-1	many	TGTGCCAGTAGTGTGACTAGCGGGAGTCCAAGTGAGCAGTTCTTC	CASSVTSGSPSEQFF
TRBV25-1	TRBD1	TRBJ1-1	many	TGTGCCAGCAGTGAGCCGGGAACAGGGGGCACTGAAGCTTTCTTT	CASSEPGTGGTEAFF
TRBV6-5	TRBD1	TRBJ1-5	many	TGTGCCAGCAGGACAGGGGACGACAATCAGCCCCAGCATTTT	CASRTGDDNQPQHF
TRBV10-3	NA	TRBJ1-6	medium-sized	TGTGCCATCAGTGGAAGGGGAGGGAATTCACCCCTCCACTTT	CAISGRGGNSPLHF
TRBV29-1	TRBD1	TRBJ1-4	NA	TGCAGCGTTGATCAACAGGGGGCTAATGAAAAACTGTTTTTT	CSVDQQGANEKLFF
TRBV7-3	NA	TRBJ1-1	medium-sized	TGTGCCAGCAGCTTACTTATTGGGGCTGAGAACACTGAAGCTTTCTTT	CASSLLIGAENTEAFF
TRBV6-5	TRBD1	TRBJ1-1	medium-sized	TGTGCCACCATAAGTGACAGGGGGGCGAACACTGAAGCTTTCTTT	CATISDRGANTEAFF
TRBV10-3	TRBD2	TRBJ2-1	many	TGTGCCATCAACGGGAGGGCCCTCAATGAGCAGTTCTTC	CAINGRALNEQFF
TRBV2	NA	TRBJ1-6	once	TGTGCCAGCAGGGATAGGGAATCCTATAATTCACCCCTCCACTTT	CASRDRESYNSPLHF
TRBV18	TRBD1	TRBJ1-5	NA	TGTGCCAGCTCACCAGGGACAGGGTCTCAGCCCCAGCATTTT	CASSPGTGSQPQHF
TRBV18	NA	TRBJ1-4	medium-sized	TGTGCCAGCTCACCAGGCAGGGACGAAAAACTGTTTTTT	CASSPGRDEKLFF
TRBV6-2/TRBV6-3	TRBD1	TRBJ2-7	medium-sized	TGTGCCACCGCCGGGACAGGGTCCTACGAGCAGTACTTC	CATAGTGSYEQYF
TRBV7-9	NA	TRBJ1-1	medium-sized	TGTGCCAGCAGCTTTTCCCCACAGGGGAACACTGAAGCTTTCTTT	CASSFSPQGNTEAFF
TRBV7-2	NA	TRBJ2-1	few	TGTGCCAGCAGCTTAGGTCTTCTTAATGAGCAGTTCTTC	CASSLGLLNEQFF
TRBV6-2/TRBV6-3	NA	TRBJ2-1	medium-sized	TGTGCCAGCAGCGTACAGGGAAATGAGCAGTTCTTC	CASSVQGNEQFF
TRBV3-1	NA	TRBJ1-6	few	TGTGCCAGCAGCCAACCAAATTCACCCCTCCACTTT	CASSQPNSPLHF
TRBV27	TRBD1	TRBJ2-7	few	TGTGCCAGCTCGGCACCGGGACAGGGATCCTACGAGCAGTACTTC	CASSAPGQGSYEQYF
TRBV15	NA	TRBJ2-1	few	TGTGCCACCAGCAGGGGGAGGACGGGGGATTTTTACAATGAGCAGTTCTTC	CATSRGRTGDFYNEQFF
TRBV28	NA	TRBJ1-1	medium-sized	TGTGCCAGCAGGTCCCCCCAGGGACGAGGCACTGAAGCTTTCTTT	CASRSPQGRGTEAFF
TRBV7-2	NA	TRBJ1-4	medium-sized	TGTGCCAGCAGCTTATGGGGGGATGAAAAACTGTTTTTT	CASSLWGDEKLFF
TRBV19	NA	TRBJ1-6	medium-sized	TGTGCCAGTAGTATCAGGGAGAGGAATTCACCCCTCCACTTT	CASSIRERNSPLHF
TRBV28	NA	TRBJ1-6	many	TGTGCCAGCAGCCCCCCCCGGAGGGTGTCACCCCTCCACTTT	CASSPPRRVSPLHF
TRBV14	NA	TRBJ1-3	medium-sized	TGTGCCAGCAGCCGCGGAGGGGCCGGAAACACCATATATTTT	CASSRGGAGNTIYF
TRBV28	TRBD2	TRBJ2-1	NA	TGTGCCAGCAGTGATCCCTGGTCTAGCGGGGCCCAGGGCGAGCAGTTCTTC	CASSDPWSSGAQGEQFF
TRBV5-4	NA	TRBJ2-1	few	TGTGCCAGCAGCTCCTCGGTAGGGAACTACAATGAGCAGTTCTTC	CASSSSVGNYNEQFF
TRBV7-9	NA	TRBJ2-7	few	TGTGCCAGCAGCTCCCAGGGTTACGAGCAGTACTTC	CASSSQGYEQYF
TRBV6-2/TRBV6-3	NA	TRBJ2-1	many	TGTGCCAGCAACGATCCTAGCGCATACAATGAGCAGTTCTTC	CASNDPSAYNEQFF
TRBV7-9	NA	TRBJ1-5	NA	TGTGCCAGCAGCCCCGGACCGAACAATCAGCCCCAGCATTTT	CASSPGPNNQPQHF
TRBV19	TRBD2	TRBJ2-7	few	TGTGCCACCTGGGGGGGGAACGAGCAGTACTTC	CATWGGNEQYF
TRBV6-2/TRBV6-3	TRBD1	TRBJ2-3	medium-sized	TGTGCCAGCACCAGGACAGGGACAGATACGCAGTATTTT	CASTRTGTDTQYF
TRBV20-1	NA	TRBJ1-4	NA	TGCAGTGCTAGTCGGGCGGGGAGGAAACTGTTTTTT	CSASRAGRKLFF
TRBV20-1	NA	TRBJ1-1	medium-sized	TGCCGCGGGGGCCTTTTGAACACTGAAGCTTTCTTT	CRGGLLNTEAFF
TRBV3-1	TRBD2	TRBJ2-7	few	TGTGCCAGCAGCCTGGGACTAGCGGTCTACGAGCAGTACTTC	CASSLGLAVYEQYF